This passage covers 12 T cell receptor beta chains from one sample sequenced in a study of T cells after yellow fever vaccination. TCRdb re-derived calls from the 5' RACE reads in MiXCR, one entry per CDR3 protein. Of hundreds of thousands of distinct CDR3 sequences in the sample, 15% to 20% were seen once. Sequenced material: PBMCs, taken before the yellow fever booster vaccination. All receptors derive from a man between 18 and 29 years old who received the YFV17D yellow fever vaccine.

The rearrangement joins TRBV9 to TRBJ2-7; the match to TRBD1 covers 8 bases. Germline V gives CDR1 SGDLS, CDR2 YYNGEE. The CDR3 contains 16 residues. The V segment lost 0 bases and the J segment 2 bases; nucleotides outside the gene matches: 7. CDR3 amino acids: CASSVAPGTGAYEQYF. The CDR3 bases are TGTGCCAGCAGCGTAGCCCCCGGGACAGGAGCCTACGAGCAGTACTTC.

V gene TRBV7-3 combines with J gene TRBJ2-3; TRBD1 might be the D (6 bases). CDR3 length equals 14 residues. Trimming stripped 4 bases from V and 3 bases from J, with 11 bases between. The germline V gene has CDR1 SGHTA and CDR2 FQGTGA. The CDR3 DNA reads as TGTGCCAGCAGCTCAAGGACAGATACAGATACGCAGTATTTT. Its protein is CASSSRTDTDTQYF.

V gene TRBV20-1 combines with J gene TRBJ1-2, with 11 bases that match TRBD1. Germline V gives CDR1 DFQATT, CDR2 SNEGSKA (reference sequence). The CDR3 is made up of 15 amino acids. The V gene end was trimmed by 5 bases and the J gene end by 2 bases; junction bases not matched to a gene: 7. The CDR3 sequence: CSAWRDRGVNYGYTF. The CDR3 bases are TGCAGTGCTTGGAGGGACAGGGGGGTGAACTATGGCTACACCTTC.

The chain has TRBV6-5 and TRBJ2-5; TRBD1 is a possible D gene (6 bases). Germline assignment: CDR1 MNHEY and CDR2 SVGAGI. Trimming shortened V by 6 bases and J by 6 bases, and 20 bases separated the two germline ends. CDR3 length: 15 amino acids. The CDR3 DNA reads TGTGCCAGCAGCCCGGCTTTGGGGGCCGCAAAGACCCAGTACTTC. It codes for CASSPALGAAKTQYF.

The genes are TRBV19 and TRBJ2-2; a possible D gene is TRBD2 (6 bases). The germline V gene has CDR1 LNHDA and CDR2 SQIVND (reference sequence). The CDR3 extends over 16 amino acids. Deletions cut 2 bases from V and 0 bases from J, with 10 bases between. CDR3 nucleotides: TGTGCCAGTAGTATAAGCGGGCCTTCGAACACCGGGGAGCTGTTTTTT. Protein: CASSISGPSNTGELFF.

The chain links TRBV5-1 to TRBJ2-6; D may be TRBD1 (6 bases). V gave up 7 bases and J gave up 0 bases, with 14 bases separating them. Germline values: CDR1 SGHRS, CDR2 YFSETQ. The CDR3 extends over 16 amino acids. CDR3 amino acids: CASSTTGSSGANVLTF. The CDR3 DNA reads as TGCGCCAGCTCTACTACAGGGAGCTCTGGGGCCAACGTCCTGACTTTC.

This clonotype turned up a few times. V gene TRBV11-2 combines with J gene TRBJ2-1; D call uncertain. Trimming stripped 3 bases from V and 7 bases from J, with 4 bases between. The germline V gene encodes CDR1 SGHAT and CDR2 FQNNGV. The CDR3 is 11 amino acids. This chain's CDR3 is CASSFHNEQFF. CDR3 bases: TGTGCCAGCAGCTTTCATAATGAGCAGTTCTTC. The whole variable domain, filled in from reference TRBV11-2 and TRBJ2-1, reads EAGVAQSPRYKIIEKRQSVAFWCNPISGHATLYWYQQILGQGPKLLIQFQNNGVVDDSQLPKDRFSAERLKGVDSTLKIQPAKLEDSAVYLCASSFHNEQFFGPGTRLTVL.

The table lists this clonotype with many counts. DNA of the CDR3: TGCGCCAGCAGCCCCTGGGACCGTGGAAACACCATATATTTT. Amino acids: CASSPWDRGNTIYF. The chain couples TRBV4-3 to TRBJ1-3; maybe TRBD1 (5 bases). Deletions cut 4 bases from V and 3 bases from J, with 10 bases between. Germline V gene sequence: CDR1 LGHNA, CDR2 YSLEER. This CDR3 is 14 amino acids long.

This chain uses TRBV10-2 with TRBJ2-6; D is unresolved. Trimming pared 3 bases from V and 0 bases from J, leaving 9 bases between. The CDR3 is 16 amino acids. CDR1 is WSHSY, CDR2 SAAADI, per germline. The chain's CDR3 is CASSEHPGSGANVLTF. CDR3 coding DNA: TGCGCCAGCAGTGAACACCCTGGCTCTGGGGCCAACGTCCTGACTTTC.

This clonotype has more than one count but fewer than ten. The rearrangement uses TRBV9 and TRBJ1-4, with 7 bases that match TRBD1. The V gene end was trimmed by 2 bases and the J gene end by 3 bases; junction bases not matched to a gene: 4. In germline, CDR1 is SGDLS, CDR2 YYNGEE. The CDR3 consists of 15 residues. The DNA of the CDR3 is TGTGCCAGCAGCGTTACCGGGACAGCTAATGAAAAACTGTTTTTT. Amino acid sequence: CASSVTGTANEKLFF.

The chain combines TRBV6-6 with TRBJ1-1; TRBD1 is a possible D gene (6 bases). V was clipped by 3 bases and J by 7 bases, with 12 bases between them. This CDR3 contains 13 residues. The germline V gene has CDR1 MNHNY and CDR2 SVGAGI (reference sequence). This CDR3 is CASSYQGPGEAFF. The CDR3 DNA follows: TGTGCCAGCAGTTATCAGGGGCCTGGTGAAGCTTTCTTT.

The table lists this clonotype with a few counts. V usage is TRBV5-5 and J usage is TRBJ2-4, with 7 bases lining up with TRBD1. The CDR3 runs 17 residues. J was trimmed by 0 bases and V by 3 bases; bases with no gene match: 9. Looked up from germline, CDR1 is SGHKS and CDR2 is YYEKEE (reference sequence). In nucleotides, the CDR3 is TGTGCCAGCAGCTCCTGGACAGGCCTACTAGCCAAAAACATTCAGTACTTC. It translates to CASSSWTGLLAKNIQYF.